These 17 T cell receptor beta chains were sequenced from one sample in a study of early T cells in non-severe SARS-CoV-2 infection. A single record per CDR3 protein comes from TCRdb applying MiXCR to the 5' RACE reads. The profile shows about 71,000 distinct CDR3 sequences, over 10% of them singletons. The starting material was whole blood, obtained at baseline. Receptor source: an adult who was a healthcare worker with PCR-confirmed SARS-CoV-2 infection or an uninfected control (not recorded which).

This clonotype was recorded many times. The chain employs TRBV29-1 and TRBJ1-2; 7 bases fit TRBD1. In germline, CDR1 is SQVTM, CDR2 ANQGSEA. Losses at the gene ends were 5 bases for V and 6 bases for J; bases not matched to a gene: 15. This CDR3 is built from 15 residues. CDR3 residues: CSVSPDRARGNGYTF. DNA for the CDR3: TGCAGCGTTTCCCCCGACAGGGCTCGCGGCAATGGCTACACCTTC. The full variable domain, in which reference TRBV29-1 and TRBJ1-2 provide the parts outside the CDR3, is SAVISQKPSRDICQRGTSLTIQCQVDSQVTMMFWYRQQPGQSLTLIATANQGSEATYESGFVIDKFPISRPNLTFSTLTVSNMSPEDSSIYLCSVSPDRARGNGYTFGSGTRLTVV.

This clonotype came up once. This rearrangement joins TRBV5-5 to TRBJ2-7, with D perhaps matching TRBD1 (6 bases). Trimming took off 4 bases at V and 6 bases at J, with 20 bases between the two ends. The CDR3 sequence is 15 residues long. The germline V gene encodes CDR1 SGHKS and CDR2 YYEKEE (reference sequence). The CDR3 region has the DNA TGTGCCAGCAGCCCCCAGACAGGCCAGCTAGGCGAGCAGTACTTC. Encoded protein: CASSPQTGQLGEQYF.

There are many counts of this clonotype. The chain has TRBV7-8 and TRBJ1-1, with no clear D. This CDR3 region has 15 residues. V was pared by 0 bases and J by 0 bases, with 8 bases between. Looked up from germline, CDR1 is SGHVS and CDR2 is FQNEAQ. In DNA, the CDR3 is TGTGCCAGCAGCTTAGCCCGCCTCCTGAACACTGAAGCTTTCTTT. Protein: CASSLARLLNTEAFF.

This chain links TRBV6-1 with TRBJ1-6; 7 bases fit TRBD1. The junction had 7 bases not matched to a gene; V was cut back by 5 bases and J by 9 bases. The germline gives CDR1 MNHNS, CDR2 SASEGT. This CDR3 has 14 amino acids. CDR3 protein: CASSTPGQISPLHF. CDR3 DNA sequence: TGTGCCAGCAGTACGCCGGGACAGATTTCACCCCTCCACTTT.

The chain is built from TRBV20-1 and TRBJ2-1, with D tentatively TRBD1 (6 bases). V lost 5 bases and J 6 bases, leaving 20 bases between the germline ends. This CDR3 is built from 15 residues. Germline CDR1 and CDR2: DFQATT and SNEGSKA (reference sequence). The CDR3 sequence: CSALIRDTPINEQFF. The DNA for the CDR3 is TGCAGTGCTTTAATCCGGGACACTCCCATCAATGAGCAGTTCTTC.

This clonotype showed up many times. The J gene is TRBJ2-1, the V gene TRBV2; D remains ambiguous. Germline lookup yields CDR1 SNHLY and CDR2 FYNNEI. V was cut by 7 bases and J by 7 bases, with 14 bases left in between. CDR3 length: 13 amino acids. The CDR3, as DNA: TGTGCCAGCATCGGAGACCCCTTTAATGAGCAGTTCTTC. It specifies CASIGDPFNEQFF.

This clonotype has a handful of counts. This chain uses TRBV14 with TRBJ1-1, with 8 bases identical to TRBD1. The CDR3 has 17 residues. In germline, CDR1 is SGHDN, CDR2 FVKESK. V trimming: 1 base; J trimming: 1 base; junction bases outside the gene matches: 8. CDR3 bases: TGTGCCAGCAGCCAAGGAGGGCAGGGGGCAGCGAACACTGAAGCTTTCTTT. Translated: CASSQGGQGAANTEAFF.

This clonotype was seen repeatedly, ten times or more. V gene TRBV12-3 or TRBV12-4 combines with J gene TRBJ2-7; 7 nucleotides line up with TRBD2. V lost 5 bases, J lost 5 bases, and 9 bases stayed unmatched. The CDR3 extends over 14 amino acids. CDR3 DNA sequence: TGTGCCAGCAGTGCCGGGTGGGGGGGAAACGAGCAGTACTTC. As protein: CASSAGWGGNEQYF.

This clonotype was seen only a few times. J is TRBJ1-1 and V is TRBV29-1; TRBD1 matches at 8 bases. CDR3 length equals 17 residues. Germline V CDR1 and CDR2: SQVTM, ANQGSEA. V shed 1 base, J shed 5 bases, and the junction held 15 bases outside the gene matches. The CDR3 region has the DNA TGCAGCGTTGAAGGCGCACACAGGGGGAGAGGGTCGACTGAAGCTTTCTTT. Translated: CSVEGAHRGRGSTEAFF.

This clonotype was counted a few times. The CDR3 nucleotides read TGCAGCGTTGCACATGGGGGACAGAGCTCCTACAATGAGCAGTTCTTC. Translation: CSVAHGGQSSYNEQFF. This sequence joins TRBV29-1 and TRBJ2-1; 7 nucleotides align to TRBD1. The ends lost 4 bases at V and 0 bases at J; junction bases unmatched: 9. The length of the CDR3 is 16 residues. CDR1 and CDR2 from the germline V gene are SQVTM and ANQGSEA.

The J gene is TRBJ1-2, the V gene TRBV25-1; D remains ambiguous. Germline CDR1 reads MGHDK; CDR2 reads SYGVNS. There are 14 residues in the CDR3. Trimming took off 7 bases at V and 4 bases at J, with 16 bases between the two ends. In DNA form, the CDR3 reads TGTGCCAGCAATGACCCGGGGTCCGGCTATGGCTACACCTTC. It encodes CASNDPGSGYGYTF.

CDR3 in DNA: TGCAGTGCTACGGGGCCCTACACCTACAATGAGCAGTTCTTC. Amino acids: CSATGPYTYNEQFF. The chain has TRBV20-1 and TRBJ2-1, with D perhaps given as TRBD1 or TRBD2 (5 bases each). Trimming cost V 4 bases and J 2 bases, with 12 bases left between them. Per germline, CDR1 DFQATT and CDR2 SNEGSKA (reference sequence). The CDR3 runs 14 residues.

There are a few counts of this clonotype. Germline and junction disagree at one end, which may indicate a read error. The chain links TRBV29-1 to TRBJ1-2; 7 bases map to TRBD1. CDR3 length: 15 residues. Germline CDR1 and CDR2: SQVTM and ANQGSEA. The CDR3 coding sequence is TGCGGCGTTGGGATGACAGGGACCATCTTGAATGGCTACACCTTC. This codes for CGVGMTGTILNGYTF. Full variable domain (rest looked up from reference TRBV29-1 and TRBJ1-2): SAVISQKPSRDICQRGTSLTIQCQVDSQVTMMFWYRQQPGQSLTLIATANQGSEATYESGFVIDKFPISRPNLTFSTLTVSNMSPEDSSIYLCGVGMTGTILNGYTFGSGTRLTVV.

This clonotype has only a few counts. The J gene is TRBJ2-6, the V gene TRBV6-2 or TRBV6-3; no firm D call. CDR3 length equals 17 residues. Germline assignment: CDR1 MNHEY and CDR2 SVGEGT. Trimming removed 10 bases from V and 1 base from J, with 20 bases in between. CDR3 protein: CATRGPVGPSGANVLTF. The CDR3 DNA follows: TGTGCCACCCGTGGACCGGTAGGCCCATCTGGGGCCAACGTCCTGACTTTC.

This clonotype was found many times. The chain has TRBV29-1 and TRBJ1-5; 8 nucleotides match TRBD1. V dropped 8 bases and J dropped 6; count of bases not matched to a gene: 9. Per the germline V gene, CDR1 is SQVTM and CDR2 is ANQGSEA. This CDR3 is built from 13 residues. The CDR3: CSQRDRRGQPQHF. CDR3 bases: TGCAGCCAAAGGGACAGGCGAGGTCAGCCCCAGCATTTT.

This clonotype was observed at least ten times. For the CDR3, the DNA is TGCAGCGTCTTCGAGCCTAGCGGGGGGGCGGCCGAGCAGTTCTTC. It is translated as CSVFEPSGGAAEQFF. V and J are TRBV29-1 and TRBJ2-1; 12 bases line up with TRBD2. Germline V gene data show CDR1 as SQVTM and CDR2 as ANQGSEA. Unmatched junction bases numbered 13, after V lost 6 bases and J lost 10 bases. This CDR3 contains 15 residues.

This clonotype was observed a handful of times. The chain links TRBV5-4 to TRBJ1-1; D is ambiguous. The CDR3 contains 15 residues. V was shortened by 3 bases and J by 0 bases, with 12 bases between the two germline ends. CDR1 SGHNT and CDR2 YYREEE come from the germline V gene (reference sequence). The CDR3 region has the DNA TGTGCCAGCAGCTCACGCCCGGGCATGAACACTGAAGCTTTCTTT. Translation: CASSSRPGMNTEAFF. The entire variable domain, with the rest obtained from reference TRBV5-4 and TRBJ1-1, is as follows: ETGVTQSPTHLIKTRGQQVTLRCSSQSGHNTVSWYQQALGQGPQFIFQYYREEENGRGNFPPRFSGLQFPNYSSELNVNALELDDSALYLCASSSRPGMNTEAFFGQGTRLTVV.